Sequencing of this T cell receptor (beta chain) was carried out in a study of blood T cells in healthy people across ages. Study-level findings and limits: Older age coincided with a roughly linear decline in TCR beta diversity per million T cells. Donors of long life had a larger count of naive CD4+ cells and greater diversity than aged donors.

Worth noting for this clonotype: Its target is unknown.

A J-beta primer mix and a sample-barcoded 5' primer were used in a second PCR of roughly 6 to 12 cycles. Every sample produced at least 2.5 million CDR3-containing paired-end reads. TCRdb recomputed calls from the 5' RACE reads with MiXCR, one row per CDR3 protein. The table shows about 580,000 distinct CDR3 sequences, with under 55% occurring only once. The V segment lost 4 bases and the J segment 4 bases; nucleotides outside the gene matches: 9. Per the germline V gene, CDR1 is LGHNA and CDR2 is YSLEER. This CDR3 is built from 15 residues. Donors gave around 9.8 milliliters of peripheral blood apiece.

The V gene is TRBV4-3, the J gene TRBJ1-1, with TRBD1 identical over 7 bases. The specimen sequenced was blood. This clonotype was sampled from a man older than 75 in good health. The CDR3 coding sequence is TGCGCCAGCAGCCTCCCAGGGGGGGGGCGCACTGAAGCTTTCTTT. Protein product: CASSLPGGGRTEAFF.